This TCR beta chain was identified during a study of OX40 agonist ivuxolimab in advanced cancers. Study at large: Ivuxolimab, an agonistic anti-OX40 (CD134) antibody, was given to patients. Earlier treatment with anti-PD-1, anti-PD-L1 or anti-CTLA-4 was permitted, and about 40% had received some.

Germline lookup yields CDR1 SGDLS and CDR2 YYNGEE. Trimming left V 0 bases short and J 6 bases short, with 16 bases between. CDR3 length: 16 amino acids. Collection of blood occurred at baseline, at cycle 4 day 1, and at cycle 7 day 1. Measured with immunoSEQ multiplex PCR; TCRdb has only the in-frame clones, and not every one. The table lists 65,000 to 85,000 clones, about nine tenths of them singletons. The V gene is TRBV9, the J gene TRBJ2-1, with no clear D. Material: CD4+ or CD8+ T cells sorted from blood, obtained in a trial of the OX40 agonist ivuxolimab. This sequence was found in an adult with an advanced solid tumor such as melanoma, head and neck, liver or kidney cancer. The CDR3 region has the DNA TGTGCCAGCAGCGTAGCTGGGGTAGTTTCGGGCAATGAGCAGTTCTTC. The encoded protein is CASSVAGVVSGNEQFF.